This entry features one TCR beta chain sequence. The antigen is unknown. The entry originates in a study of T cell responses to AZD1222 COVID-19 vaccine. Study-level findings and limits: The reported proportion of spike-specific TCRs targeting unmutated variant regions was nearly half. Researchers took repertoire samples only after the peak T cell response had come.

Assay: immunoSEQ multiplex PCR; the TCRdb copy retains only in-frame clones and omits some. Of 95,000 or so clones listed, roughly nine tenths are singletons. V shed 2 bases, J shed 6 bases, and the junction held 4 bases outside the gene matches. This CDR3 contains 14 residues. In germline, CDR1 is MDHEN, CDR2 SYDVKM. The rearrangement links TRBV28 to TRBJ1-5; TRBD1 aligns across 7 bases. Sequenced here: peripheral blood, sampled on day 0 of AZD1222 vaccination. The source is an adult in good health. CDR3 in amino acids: CASSLQTGRQPQHF. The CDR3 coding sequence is TGTGCCAGCAGTTTACAGACAGGGCGTCAGCCCCAGCATTTT.